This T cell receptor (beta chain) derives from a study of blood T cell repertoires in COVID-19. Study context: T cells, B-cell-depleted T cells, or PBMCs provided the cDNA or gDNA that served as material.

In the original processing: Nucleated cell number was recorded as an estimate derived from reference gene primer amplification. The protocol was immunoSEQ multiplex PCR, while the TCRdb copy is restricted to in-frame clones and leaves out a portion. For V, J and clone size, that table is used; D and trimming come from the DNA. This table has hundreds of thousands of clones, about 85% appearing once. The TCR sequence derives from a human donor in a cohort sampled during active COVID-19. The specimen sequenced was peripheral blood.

The CDR3 DNA reads TGTGCCAGCAGTCCGTCCGGGACTAGCGGTTCCTACGAGCAGTACTTC. Amino acids: CASSPSGTSGSYEQYF. V gene TRBV28 combines with J gene TRBJ2-7; 11 bases are shared with TRBD2. The V gene's germline CDR1 is MDHEN and CDR2 SYDVKM. The CDR3 consists of 16 residues. V trimming: 5 bases; J trimming: 1 base; junction bases outside the gene matches: 7.